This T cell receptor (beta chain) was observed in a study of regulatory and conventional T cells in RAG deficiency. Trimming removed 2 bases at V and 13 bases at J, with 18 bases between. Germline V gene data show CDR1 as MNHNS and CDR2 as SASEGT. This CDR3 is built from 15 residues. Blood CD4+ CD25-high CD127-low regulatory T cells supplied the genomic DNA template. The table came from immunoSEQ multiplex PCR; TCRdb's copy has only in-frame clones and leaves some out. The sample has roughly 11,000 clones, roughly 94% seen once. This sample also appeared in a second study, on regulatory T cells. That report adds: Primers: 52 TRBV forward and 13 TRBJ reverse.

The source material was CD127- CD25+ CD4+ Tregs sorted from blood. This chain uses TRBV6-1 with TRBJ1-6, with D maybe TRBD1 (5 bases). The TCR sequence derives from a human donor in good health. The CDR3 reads CASSELGRGAFPLHF. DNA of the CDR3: TGTGCCAGCAGTGAACTTGGTAGGGGCGCTTTCCCCCTCCACTTT.